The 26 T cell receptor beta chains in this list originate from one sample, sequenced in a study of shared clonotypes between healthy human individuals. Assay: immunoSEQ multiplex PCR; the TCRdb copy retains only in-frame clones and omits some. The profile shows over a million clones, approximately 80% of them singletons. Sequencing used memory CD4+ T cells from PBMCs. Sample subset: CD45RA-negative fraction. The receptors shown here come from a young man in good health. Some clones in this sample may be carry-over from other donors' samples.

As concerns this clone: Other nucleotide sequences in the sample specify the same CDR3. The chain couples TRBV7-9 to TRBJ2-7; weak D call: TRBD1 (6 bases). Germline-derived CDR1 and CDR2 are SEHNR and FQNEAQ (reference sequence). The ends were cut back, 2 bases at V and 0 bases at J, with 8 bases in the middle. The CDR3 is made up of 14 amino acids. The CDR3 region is CASSLLGGSYEQYF. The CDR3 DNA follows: TGTGCCAGCAGCTTATTAGGGGGCTCCTACGAGCAGTACTTC.

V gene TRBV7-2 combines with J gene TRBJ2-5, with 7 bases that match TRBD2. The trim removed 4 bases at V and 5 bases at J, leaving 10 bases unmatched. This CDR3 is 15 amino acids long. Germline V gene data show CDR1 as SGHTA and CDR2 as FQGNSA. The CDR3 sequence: CASSSQSGVRETQYF. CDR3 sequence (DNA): TGTGCCAGCAGCTCCCAAAGCGGGGTCAGGGAGACCCAGTACTTC.

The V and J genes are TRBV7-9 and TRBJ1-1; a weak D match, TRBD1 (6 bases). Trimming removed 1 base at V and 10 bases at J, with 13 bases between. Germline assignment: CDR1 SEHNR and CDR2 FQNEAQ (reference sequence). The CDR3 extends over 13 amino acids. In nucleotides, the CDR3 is TGTGCCAGCAGCTTAGAACAACAGGGTCGAGCTTTCTTT. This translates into CASSLEQQGRAFF.

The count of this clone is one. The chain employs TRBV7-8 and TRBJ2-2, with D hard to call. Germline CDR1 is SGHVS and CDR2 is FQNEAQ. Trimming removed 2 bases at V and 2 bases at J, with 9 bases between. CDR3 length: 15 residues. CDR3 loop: CASSLTAVNTGELFF. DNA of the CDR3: TGTGCCAGCAGCTTAACGGCAGTAAACACCGGGGAGCTGTTTTTT.

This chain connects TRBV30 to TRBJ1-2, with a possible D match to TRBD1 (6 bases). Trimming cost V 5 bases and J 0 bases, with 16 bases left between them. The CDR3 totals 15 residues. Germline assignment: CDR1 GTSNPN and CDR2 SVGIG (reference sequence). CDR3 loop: CAWQGSSLANYGYTF. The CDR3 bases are TGTGCCTGGCAGGGGTCCTCCTTAGCTAACTATGGCTACACCTTC. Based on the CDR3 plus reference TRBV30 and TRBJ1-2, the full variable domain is SQTIHQWPATLVQPVGSPLSLECTVEGTSNPNLYWYRQAAGRGLQLLFYSVGIGQISSEVPQNLSASRPQDRQFILSSKKLLLSDSGFYLCAWQGSSLANYGYTFGSGTRLTVV.

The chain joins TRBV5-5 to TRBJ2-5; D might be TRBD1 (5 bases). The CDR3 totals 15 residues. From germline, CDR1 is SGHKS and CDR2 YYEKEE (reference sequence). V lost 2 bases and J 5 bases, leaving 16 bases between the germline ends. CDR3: CASSFPPQGAETQYF. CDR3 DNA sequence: TGTGCCAGCAGCTTTCCCCCACAAGGGGCGGAGACCCAGTACTTC.

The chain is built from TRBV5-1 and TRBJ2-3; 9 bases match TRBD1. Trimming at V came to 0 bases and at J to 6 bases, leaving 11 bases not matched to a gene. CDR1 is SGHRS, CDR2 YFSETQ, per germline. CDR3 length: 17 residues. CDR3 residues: CASSLAVRTGAWDTQYF. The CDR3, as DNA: TGCGCCAGCAGCTTGGCCGTTAGGACAGGGGCCTGGGATACGCAGTATTTT. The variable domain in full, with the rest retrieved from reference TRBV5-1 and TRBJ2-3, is KAGVTQTPRYLIKTRGQQVTLSCSPISGHRSVSWYQQTPGQGLQFLFEYFSETQRNKGNFPGRFSGRQFSNSRSEMNVSTLELGDSALYLCASSLAVRTGAWDTQYFGPGTRLTVL.

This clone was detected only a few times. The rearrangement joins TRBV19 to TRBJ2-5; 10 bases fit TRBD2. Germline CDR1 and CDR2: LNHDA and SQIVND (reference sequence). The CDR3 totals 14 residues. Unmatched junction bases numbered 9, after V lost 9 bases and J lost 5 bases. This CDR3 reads CASSSGRAYETQYF. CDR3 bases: TGTGCCAGCTCGAGCGGGAGGGCTTACGAGACCCAGTACTTC.

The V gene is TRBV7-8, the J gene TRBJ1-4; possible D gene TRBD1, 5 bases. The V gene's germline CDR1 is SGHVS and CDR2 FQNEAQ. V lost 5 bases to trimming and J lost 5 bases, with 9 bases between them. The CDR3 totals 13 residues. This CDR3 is CASSPRQNEKLFF. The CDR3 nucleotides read TGTGCCAGCAGCCCAAGACAGAATGAAAAACTGTTTTTT.

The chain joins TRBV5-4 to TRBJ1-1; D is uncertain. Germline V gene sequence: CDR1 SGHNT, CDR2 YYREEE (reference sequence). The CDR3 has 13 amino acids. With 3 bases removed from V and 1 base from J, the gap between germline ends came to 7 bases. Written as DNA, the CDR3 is TGTGCCAGCAGCTCGAACGAGAACACTGAAGCTTTCTTT. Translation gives CASSSNENTEAFF.

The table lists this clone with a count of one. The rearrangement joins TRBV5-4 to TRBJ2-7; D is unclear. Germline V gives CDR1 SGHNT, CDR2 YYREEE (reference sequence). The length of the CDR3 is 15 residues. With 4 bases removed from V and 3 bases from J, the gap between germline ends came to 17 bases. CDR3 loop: CASSPGPEENYEQYF. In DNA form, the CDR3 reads TGTGCCAGCAGCCCCGGCCCCGAGGAGAACTACGAGCAGTACTTC.

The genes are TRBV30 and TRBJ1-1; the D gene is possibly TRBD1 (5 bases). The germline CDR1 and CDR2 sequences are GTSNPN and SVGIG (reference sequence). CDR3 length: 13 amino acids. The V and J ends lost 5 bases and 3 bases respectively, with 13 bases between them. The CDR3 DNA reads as TGTGCCTGGGAACAGGCGTCGGACACTGAAGCTTTCTTT. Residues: CAWEQASDTEAFF.

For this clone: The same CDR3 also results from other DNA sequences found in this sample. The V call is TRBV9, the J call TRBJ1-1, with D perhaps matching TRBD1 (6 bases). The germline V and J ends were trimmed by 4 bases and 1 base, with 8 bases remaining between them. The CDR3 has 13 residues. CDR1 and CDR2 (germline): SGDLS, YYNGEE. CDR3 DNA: TGTGCCAGCAGCCCCAGGGGGAACACTGAAGCTTTCTTT. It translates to CASSPRGNTEAFF.

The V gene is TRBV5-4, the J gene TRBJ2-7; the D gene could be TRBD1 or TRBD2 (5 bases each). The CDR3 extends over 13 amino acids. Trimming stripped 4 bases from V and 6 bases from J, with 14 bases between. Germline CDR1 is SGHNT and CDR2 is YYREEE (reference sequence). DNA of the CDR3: TGTGCCAGCAGCCAAGGGACCCTCGGCGAGCAGTACTTC. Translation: CASSQGTLGEQYF.

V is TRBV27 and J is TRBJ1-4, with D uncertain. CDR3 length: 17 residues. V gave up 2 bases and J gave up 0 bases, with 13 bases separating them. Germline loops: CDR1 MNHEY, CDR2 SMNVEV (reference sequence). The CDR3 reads CASSLRPLGATNEKLFF. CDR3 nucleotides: TGTGCCAGCAGTTTAAGGCCCCTTGGTGCAACTAATGAAAAACTGTTTTTT.

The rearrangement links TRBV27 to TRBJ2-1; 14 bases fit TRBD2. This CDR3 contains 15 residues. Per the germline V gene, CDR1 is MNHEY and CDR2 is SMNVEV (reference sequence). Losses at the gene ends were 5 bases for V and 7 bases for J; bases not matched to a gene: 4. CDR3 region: CASSPRLAGGNEQFF. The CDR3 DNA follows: TGTGCCAGCAGTCCCCGACTAGCGGGAGGGAATGAGCAGTTCTTC.

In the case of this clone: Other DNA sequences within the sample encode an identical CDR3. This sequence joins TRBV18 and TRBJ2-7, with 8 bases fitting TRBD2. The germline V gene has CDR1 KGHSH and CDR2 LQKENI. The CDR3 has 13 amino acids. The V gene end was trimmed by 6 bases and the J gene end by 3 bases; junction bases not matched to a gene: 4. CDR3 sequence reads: CASSPAGDYEQYF. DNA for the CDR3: TGTGCCAGCTCGCCAGCGGGGGACTACGAGCAGTACTTC.

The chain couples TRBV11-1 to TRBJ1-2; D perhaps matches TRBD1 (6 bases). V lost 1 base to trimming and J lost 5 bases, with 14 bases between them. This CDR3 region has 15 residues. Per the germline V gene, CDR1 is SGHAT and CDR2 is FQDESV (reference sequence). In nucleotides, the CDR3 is TGTGCCAGCAGCTTAGGTCCCAGGGACACGTATGGCTACACCTTC. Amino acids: CASSLGPRDTYGYTF.

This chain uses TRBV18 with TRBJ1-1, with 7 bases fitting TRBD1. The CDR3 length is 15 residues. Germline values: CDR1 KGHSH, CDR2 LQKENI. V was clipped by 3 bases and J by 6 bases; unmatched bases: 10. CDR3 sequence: CASSPRQGGLAEAFF. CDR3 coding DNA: TGTGCCAGCTCACCGCGACAGGGTGGACTGGCTGAAGCTTTCTTT.

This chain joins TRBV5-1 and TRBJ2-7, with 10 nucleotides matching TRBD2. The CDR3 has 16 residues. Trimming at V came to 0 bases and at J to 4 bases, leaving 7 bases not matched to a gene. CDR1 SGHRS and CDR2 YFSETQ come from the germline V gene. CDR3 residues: CASSLALAGEQYEQYF. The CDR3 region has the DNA TGCGCCAGCAGCTTGGCTCTAGCGGGAGAGCAGTACGAGCAGTACTTC.

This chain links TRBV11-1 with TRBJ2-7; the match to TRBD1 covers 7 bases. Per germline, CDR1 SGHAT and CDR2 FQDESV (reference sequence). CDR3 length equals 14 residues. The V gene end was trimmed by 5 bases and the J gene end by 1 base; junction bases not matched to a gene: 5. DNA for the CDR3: TGTGCCAGCAGCCAGCACAGGGGATCCTACGAGCAGTACTTC. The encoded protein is CASSQHRGSYEQYF.

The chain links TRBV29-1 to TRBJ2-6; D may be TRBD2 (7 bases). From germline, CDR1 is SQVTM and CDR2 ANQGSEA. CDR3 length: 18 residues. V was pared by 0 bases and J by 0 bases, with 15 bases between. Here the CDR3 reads CSVEDRGAAISGANVLTF. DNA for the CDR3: TGCAGCGTTGAAGATCGGGGGGCCGCAATCTCTGGGGCCAACGTCCTGACTTTC.

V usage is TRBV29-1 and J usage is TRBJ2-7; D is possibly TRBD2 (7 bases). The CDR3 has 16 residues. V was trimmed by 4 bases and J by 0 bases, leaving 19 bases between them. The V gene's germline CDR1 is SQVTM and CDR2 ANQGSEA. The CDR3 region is CSVGEGGGTGSYEQYF. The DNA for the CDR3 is TGCAGCGTTGGAGAGGGGGGAGGGACGGGCTCCTACGAGCAGTACTTC.

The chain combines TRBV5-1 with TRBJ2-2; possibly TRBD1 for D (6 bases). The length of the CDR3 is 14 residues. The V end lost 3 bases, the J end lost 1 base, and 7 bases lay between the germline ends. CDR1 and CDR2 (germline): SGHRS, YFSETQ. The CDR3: CASSSGQNTGELFF. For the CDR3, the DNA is TGCGCCAGCAGCTCGGGACAGAACACCGGGGAGCTGTTTTTT.

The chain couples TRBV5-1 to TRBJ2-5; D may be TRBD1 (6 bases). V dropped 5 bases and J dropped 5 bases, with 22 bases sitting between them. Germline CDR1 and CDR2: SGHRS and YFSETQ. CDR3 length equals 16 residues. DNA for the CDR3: TGCGCCAGCAGTATACGAAGCAGGGGTCGTGGGGAGACCCAGTACTTC. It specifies CASSIRSRGRGETQYF. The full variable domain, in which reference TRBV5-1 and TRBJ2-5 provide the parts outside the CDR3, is KAGVTQTPRYLIKTRGQQVTLSCSPISGHRSVSWYQQTPGQGLQFLFEYFSETQRNKGNFPGRFSGRQFSNSRSEMNVSTLELGDSALYLCASSIRSRGRGETQYFGPGTRLLVL.

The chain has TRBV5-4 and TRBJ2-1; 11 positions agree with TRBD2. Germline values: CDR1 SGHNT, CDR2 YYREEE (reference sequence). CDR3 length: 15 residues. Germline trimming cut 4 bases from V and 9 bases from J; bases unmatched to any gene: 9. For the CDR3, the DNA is TGTGCCAGCAGCAGTAGCGGGAGGGTAGGACGTGAGCAGTTCTTC. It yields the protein CASSSSGRVGREQFF.